This TCR beta chain came from a study of shared T cell receptors in the human thymus. Germline V gives CDR1 SGDLS, CDR2 YYNGEE. The J segment lost 0 bases and the V segment lost 0 bases, leaving 2 bases of the junction unmatched. This CDR3 region has 15 residues. Assay used: immunoSEQ multiplex PCR; TCRdb lists only in-frame clones, some missing. Altogether roughly 560,000 clones are present, around 82% being singletons, with the ten largest covering around 0.013%. These data were also reused for a study on human thymus T cells. This second study says: Healthy Finnish infants having corrective surgery for congenital heart defects served as donors. Thymus tissue was removed during corrective cardiac surgery. Thymic and blood repertoires appeared to show biased V and J gene usage. What related research reported was that thymic repertoires overlapped highly among unrelated individuals.

The genes are TRBV9 and TRBJ2-7, with TRBD2 matching over 8 bases. The sequence was obtained from a boy younger than two with a congenital heart defect. Sequenced material: thymocytes. The CDR3: CASSVGGRHSYEQYF. DNA for the CDR3: TGTGCCAGCAGCGTAGGCGGGAGGCACTCCTACGAGCAGTACTTC.